This T cell receptor beta chain was found in a study of blood T cell repertoires in COVID-19 (dated by TCRdb to the early 2020s). Regarding the research as a whole: Samples from collaborators originated in the United States, Italy and Spain and spanned both the acute and convalescent phases of COVID-19. The material from the prospective study consisted of cDNA or gDNA derived from T cells, B-cell-depleted T cells, or PBMCs. Deeply sampled blood TCRbeta repertoires from subjects exposed to, actively infected with, or recovered from COVID-19 were included in the dataset. The repertoires were made available in a free public database intended to serve as a resource for research on the immune response to SARS-CoV-2. Samples were obtained from the ongoing ImmuneRACE study (first 160 participants) and from about 1,300 subjects provided by 6 global collaborators. Sample metadata almost always included a de-identified subject ID, COVID-19 status, age in years and sex. Where available, HLA class I and class II types were obtained from metadata supplied by the sample provider rather than from assay-based typing.

TCRbeta CDR3 regions were amplified from genomic DNA using the immunoSEQ Assay, a bias-controlled multiplex PCR. In the original analysis: The number of nucleated cells in each sample was estimated by amplification of reference gene primers within the assay. To quantify the absolute abundance of each unique TCRbeta CDR3 rearrangement, sequence reads were collapsed and filtered. For each sample, productive Simpson clonality was calculated as the square root of Simpson's diversity index across productive rearrangements. In its TCRdb copy, this immuneACCESS table keeps in-frame sequences only and misses some clones. Where compared with another copy, unresolved V genes explain less than half of these, and the others have no known cause. V, J and clone size reflect that table, while D and trimming were determined from the DNA. Present in this sample are about 43,000 clones, 87% of which were seen just once. Of the sample, about 9.1% falls within the top ten clones.

The germline V gene sets CDR1 to LGHNA and CDR2 to YSLEER. Measured from the cysteine to the phenylalanine, the CDR3 is 15 residues long. The entry retains the CDR3 DNA only, 45 bases that are in frame from base 1. Trimming removed 1 base from V and 2 bases from J, leaving 10 bases between the germline ends. Whole blood was collected in K2EDTA tubes by collaborating institutions according to the institutions' own protocols. For TCRbeta analysis, collaborators shipped samples in one of three forms: frozen whole blood, isolated PBMCs, or DNA extracted from either of those sample types. General conclusions and limits of the study: The quantity of clinical and demographic metadata differed by source and by participant and was supplied without curation.

On this clone: Its antigen is currently not known. The input lacks base qualities; no much larger clone sits a single base away.

The sequenced sample consisted of peripheral blood. The chain is encoded by TRBV4-3 joined to TRBJ2-3; a weak D assignment points to TRBD1 (6 bases agree). This TCR derives from a woman aged 80 or over with active COVID-19. In nucleotide form, the sequence is TGCGCCAGCAGCCAAGCCTGGACAGCCACAGATACGCAGTATTTT. This gives the protein CASSQAWTATDTQYF.